The 7 T cell receptor beta chains given below trace back to one sample, sequenced in a study of low-dose radiotherapy and immunotherapy resistance in tumors. Indicated time point: after trial treatment. Treatment: LDRT plus nivolumab, ipilimumab, low-dose cyclophosphamide and aspirin (RACIN trial). TCRs were put through 20 PCR cycles of amplification with Phusion. A constant-region primer and the V-primer adapter served as the primer pair. Each CDR3 protein gets one entry after TCRdb re-called the reads with MiXCR. The sample holds roughly 50,000 distinct CDR3 sequences, 33% seen once. Here the sequenced sample was PBMCs, taken after low-dose radiotherapy plus immunotherapy. All receptors come from a male donor with rectosigmoid adenocarcinoma.

The chain is built from TRBV29-1 and TRBJ2-7, with 9 bases fitting TRBD1. This CDR3 is 14 amino acids long. The V segment lost 3 bases and the J segment 2 bases; nucleotides outside the gene matches: 5. In germline, CDR1 is SQVTM, CDR2 ANQGSEA. In nucleotides, the CDR3 is TGCAGCGTTGAGACAGGGGGAGAAACCTACGAGCAGTACTTC. Protein sequence: CSVETGGETYEQYF.

This clonotype has at least ten counts. The DNA is omitted, as the CDR3 cannot be located on it reliably, and the CDR3 follows TCRdb's listing. The chain combines TRBV29-1 with TRBJ2-2; the D call of TRBD1 is as the table states it, not checked on the DNA. The germline V gene has CDR1 SQVTM and CDR2 ANQGSEA. With termini counted, the CDR3 has 14 amino acids. The CDR3 loop is CSGRQGLRAGELFF.

This clonotype was observed at least ten times. This chain uses TRBV27 with TRBJ1-6, with TRBD1 matching 9 bases. The CDR3 covers 16 residues. Germline CDR1 MNHEY, CDR2 SMNVEV (reference sequence). Trimming took 4 bases from V and 9 from J; bases not matched to a gene: 10. The CDR3 sequence: CASSYLQGASSSPLHF. DNA of the CDR3: TGTGCCAGCAGTTACTTACAGGGGGCTTCAAGTTCACCCCTCCACTTT.

The genes are TRBV29-1 and TRBJ2-5; 8 bases line up with TRBD1. The CDR3 is 13 residues long. CDR1 SQVTM and CDR2 ANQGSEA come from the germline V gene. V gave up 5 bases and J gave up 4 bases; unmatched junction bases: 6. CDR3 region: CSVRTGQGETQYF. CDR3 bases: TGCAGCGTTCGGACAGGACAGGGAGAGACCCAGTACTTC. The full variable domain, completed using reference TRBV29-1 and TRBJ2-5, is SAVISQKPSRDICQRGTSLTIQCQVDSQVTMMFWYRQQPGQSLTLIATANQGSEATYESGFVIDKFPISRPNLTFSTLTVSNMSPEDSSIYLCSVRTGQGETQYFGPGTRLLVL.

This chain's CDR3 is CASSQDPHREYQETQYF. In DNA form, the CDR3 reads TGCGCCAGCAGCCAAGATCCCCACAGGGAATACCAAGAGACCCAGTACTTC. This sequence joins TRBV4-3 and TRBJ2-5; tentative D call: TRBD1 (6 bases). The CDR3 covers 17 residues. Germline assignment: CDR1 LGHNA and CDR2 YSLEER. The V end lost 0 bases, the J end lost 0 bases, and 14 bases lay between the germline ends.

This clonotype was seen ten or more times. The V and J genes are TRBV25-1 and TRBJ2-2; no clear D gene. Trimming left V 2 bases short and J 8 bases short, with 21 bases between. Germline assignment: CDR1 MGHDK and CDR2 SYGVNS. The CDR3 has 17 residues. CDR3 residues: CASSETGIGSTLGELFF. The CDR3 DNA is TGTGCCAGCAGTGAAACCGGTATAGGATCTACCTTGGGGGAGCTGTTTTTT.

J is TRBJ2-7 and V is TRBV5-4, with D possibly called TRBD1 or TRBD2 (5 bases each). Trimming removed 0 bases at V and 2 bases at J, with 12 bases between. The CDR3 is 15 amino acids. Germline loops: CDR1 SGHNT, CDR2 YYREEE (reference sequence). CDR3 nucleotides: TGTGCCAGCAGCTTGGCCGAGGGGCCCGCCTACGAGCAGTACTTC. It codes for CASSLAEGPAYEQYF.